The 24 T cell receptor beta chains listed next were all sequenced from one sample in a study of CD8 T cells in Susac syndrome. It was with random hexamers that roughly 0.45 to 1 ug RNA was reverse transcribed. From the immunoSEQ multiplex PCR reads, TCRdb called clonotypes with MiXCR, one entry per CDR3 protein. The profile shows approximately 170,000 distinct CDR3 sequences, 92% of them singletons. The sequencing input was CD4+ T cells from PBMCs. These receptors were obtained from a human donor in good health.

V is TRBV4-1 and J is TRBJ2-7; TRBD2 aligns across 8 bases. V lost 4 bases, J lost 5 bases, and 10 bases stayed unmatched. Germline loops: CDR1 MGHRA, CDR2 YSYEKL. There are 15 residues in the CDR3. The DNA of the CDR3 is TGCGCCAGCAGCCGGGGACTAGAAGGGTTTCACGAGCAGTACTTC. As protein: CASSRGLEGFHEQYF.

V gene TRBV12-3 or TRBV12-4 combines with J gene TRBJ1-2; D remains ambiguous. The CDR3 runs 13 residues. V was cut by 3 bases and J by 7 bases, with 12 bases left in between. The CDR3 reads CASSLVSDGGYTF. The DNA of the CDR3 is TGTGCCAGCAGTTTGGTGTCAGACGGTGGCTACACCTTC.

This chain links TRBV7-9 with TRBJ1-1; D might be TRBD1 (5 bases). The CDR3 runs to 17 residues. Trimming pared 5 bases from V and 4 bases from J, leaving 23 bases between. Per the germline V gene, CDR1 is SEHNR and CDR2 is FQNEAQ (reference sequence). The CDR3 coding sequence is TGTGCCAGCAGCCTTGGGGTGGGGCAGCCAAAGGGCACTGAAGCTTTCTTT. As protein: CASSLGVGQPKGTEAFF.

Written as DNA, the CDR3 is TGTGCCATCTCACCGGGACAGGGAGATCAGCCCCAGCATTTT. It encodes CAISPGQGDQPQHF. The chain has TRBV6-1 and TRBJ1-5; the match to TRBD1 covers 9 bases. This CDR3 has 14 amino acids. After removal of 10 bases from V and 5 bases from J, the junction contained 9 bases not matched to a gene. CDR1 is MNHNS and CDR2 is SASEGT in the germline V gene.

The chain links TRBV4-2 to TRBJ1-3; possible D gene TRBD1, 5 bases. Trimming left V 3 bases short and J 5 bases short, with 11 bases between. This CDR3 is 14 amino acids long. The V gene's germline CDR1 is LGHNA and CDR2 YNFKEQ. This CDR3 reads CASSQGESRNTIYF. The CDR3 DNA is TGTGCCAGCAGCCAGGGGGAGTCAAGAAACACCATATATTTT.

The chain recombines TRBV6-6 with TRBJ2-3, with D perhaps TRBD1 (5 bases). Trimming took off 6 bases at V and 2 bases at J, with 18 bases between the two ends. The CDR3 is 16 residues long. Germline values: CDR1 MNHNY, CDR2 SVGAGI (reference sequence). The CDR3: CASSPRVGYSTDTQYF. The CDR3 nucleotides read TGTGCCAGCAGCCCCAGGGTCGGATATTCCACAGATACGCAGTATTTT.

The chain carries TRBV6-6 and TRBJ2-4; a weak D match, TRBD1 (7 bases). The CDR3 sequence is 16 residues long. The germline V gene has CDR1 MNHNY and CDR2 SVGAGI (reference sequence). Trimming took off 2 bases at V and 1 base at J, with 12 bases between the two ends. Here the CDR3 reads CASSYDSGGAKNIQYF. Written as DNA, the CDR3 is TGTGCCAGCAGTTACGATTCAGGGGGGGCCAAAAACATTCAGTACTTC.

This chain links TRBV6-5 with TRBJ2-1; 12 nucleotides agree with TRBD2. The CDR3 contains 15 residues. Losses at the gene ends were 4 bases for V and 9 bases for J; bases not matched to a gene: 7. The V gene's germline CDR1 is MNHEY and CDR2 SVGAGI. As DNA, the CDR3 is TGTGCCAGCAGTTCCTCTAGCGGGGGGGCGGGTGAGCAGTTCTTC. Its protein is CASSSSSGGAGEQFF.

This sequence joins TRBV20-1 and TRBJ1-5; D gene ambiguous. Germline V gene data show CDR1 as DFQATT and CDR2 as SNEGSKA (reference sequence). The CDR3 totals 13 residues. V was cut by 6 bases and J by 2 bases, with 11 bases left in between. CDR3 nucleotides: TGCAGTGCAGCCGAAGTAGGCAATCAGCCCCAGCATTTT. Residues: CSAAEVGNQPQHF.

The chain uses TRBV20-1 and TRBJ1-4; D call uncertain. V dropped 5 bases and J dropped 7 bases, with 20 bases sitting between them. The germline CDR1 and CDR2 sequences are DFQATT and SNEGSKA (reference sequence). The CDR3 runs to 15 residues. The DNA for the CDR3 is TGCAGTGCTCGACGGGCCCCAGTGGGAAGTGAAAAACTGTTTTTT. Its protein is CSARRAPVGSEKLFF.

CDR3 sequence: CSARDKGVNSPLHF. The CDR3 DNA reads as TGCAGTGCTAGAGATAAGGGGGTTAATTCACCCCTCCACTTT. The rearrangement uses TRBV20-1 and TRBJ1-6; the D gene is possibly TRBD1 (6 bases). CDR3 length: 14 amino acids. V shed 0 bases and J shed 6 bases, with 9 bases lying between them. Germline V gene data show CDR1 as DFQATT and CDR2 as SNEGSKA (reference sequence).

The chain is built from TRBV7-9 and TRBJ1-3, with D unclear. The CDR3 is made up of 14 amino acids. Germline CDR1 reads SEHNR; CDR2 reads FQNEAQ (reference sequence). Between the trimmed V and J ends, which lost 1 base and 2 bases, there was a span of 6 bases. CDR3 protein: CASSLVRAGNTIYF. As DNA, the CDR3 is TGTGCCAGCAGCTTAGTCCGGGCTGGAAACACCATATATTTT.

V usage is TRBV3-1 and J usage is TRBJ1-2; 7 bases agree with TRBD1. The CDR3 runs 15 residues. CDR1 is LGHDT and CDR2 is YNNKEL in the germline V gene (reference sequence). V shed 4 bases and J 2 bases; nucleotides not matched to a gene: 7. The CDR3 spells CASSLSGQLNYGYTF. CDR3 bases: TGTGCCAGCAGCCTTTCGGGACAGCTAAACTATGGCTACACCTTC.

As DNA, the CDR3 is TGTGCCTGGAGTGGACTAGCGGGAGGTGATACGCAGTATTTT. Translation: CAWSGLAGGDTQYF. The chain couples TRBV30 to TRBJ2-3, with TRBD2 identical over 13 bases. The CDR3 extends over 14 amino acids. J gave up 6 bases and V 1 base, and 1 base lay outside the gene matches. CDR1 and CDR2 (germline): GTSNPN, SVGIG (reference sequence). Full variable domain (outside the CDR3, taken from reference TRBV30 and TRBJ2-3): SQTIHQWPATLVQPVGSPLSLECTVEGTSNPNLYWYRQAAGRGLQLLFYSVGIGQISSEVPQNLSASRPQDRQFILSSKKLLLSDSGFYLCAWSGLAGGDTQYFGPGTRLTVL.

CDR3 residues: CASSYGEEGYEQYF. The CDR3 bases are TGCGCCAGCAGCTACGGGGAGGAAGGGTACGAGCAGTACTTC. The V and J genes are TRBV5-1 and TRBJ2-7; possibly TRBD2 for D (6 bases). Trimming stripped 3 bases from V and 4 bases from J, with 14 bases between. The V gene's germline CDR1 is SGHRS and CDR2 YFSETQ. This CDR3 region has 14 residues.

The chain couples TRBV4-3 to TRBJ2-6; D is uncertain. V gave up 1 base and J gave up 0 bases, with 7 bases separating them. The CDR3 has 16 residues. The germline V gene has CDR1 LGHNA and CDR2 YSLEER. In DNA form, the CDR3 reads TGCGCCAGCAGCCAAGTCCAGAGCTCTGGGGCCAACGTCCTGACTTTC. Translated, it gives CASSQVQSSGANVLTF.

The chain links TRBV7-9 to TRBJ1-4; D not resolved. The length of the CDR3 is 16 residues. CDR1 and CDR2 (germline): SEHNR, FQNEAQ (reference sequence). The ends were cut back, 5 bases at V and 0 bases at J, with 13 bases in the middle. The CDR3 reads CASSPPGRPTNEKLFF. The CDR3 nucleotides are TGTGCCAGCAGCCCACCTGGGCGGCCAACTAATGAAAAACTGTTTTTT.

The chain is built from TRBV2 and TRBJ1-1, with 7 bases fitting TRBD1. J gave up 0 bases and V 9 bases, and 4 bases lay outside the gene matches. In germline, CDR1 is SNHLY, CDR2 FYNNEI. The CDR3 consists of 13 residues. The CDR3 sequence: CASQGGVNTEAFF. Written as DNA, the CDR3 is TGTGCCAGTCAGGGGGGGGTGAACACTGAAGCTTTCTTT.

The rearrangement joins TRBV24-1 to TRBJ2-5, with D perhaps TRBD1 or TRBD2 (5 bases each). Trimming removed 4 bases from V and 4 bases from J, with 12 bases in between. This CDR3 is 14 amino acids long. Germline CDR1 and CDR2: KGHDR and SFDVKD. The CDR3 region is CATSESDSGETQYF. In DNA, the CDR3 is TGTGCCACCAGTGAATCCGACAGCGGAGAGACCCAGTACTTC.

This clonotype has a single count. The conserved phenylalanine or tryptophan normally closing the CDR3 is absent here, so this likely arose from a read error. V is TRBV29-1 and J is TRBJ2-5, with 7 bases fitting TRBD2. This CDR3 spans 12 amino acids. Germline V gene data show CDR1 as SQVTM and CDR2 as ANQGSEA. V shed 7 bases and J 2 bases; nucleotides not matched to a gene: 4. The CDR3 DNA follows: TGCAGCGATAGGGACTATCAAGAGACCCAGTACTCC. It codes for CSDRDYQETQYS.

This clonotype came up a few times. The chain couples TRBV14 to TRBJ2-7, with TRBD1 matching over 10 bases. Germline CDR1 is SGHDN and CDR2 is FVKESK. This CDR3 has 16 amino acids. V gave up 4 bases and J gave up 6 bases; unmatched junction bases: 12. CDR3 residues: CASSRLSDRGTGEQYF. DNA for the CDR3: TGTGCCAGCAGCCGGTTATCGGACAGGGGGACAGGCGAGCAGTACTTC.

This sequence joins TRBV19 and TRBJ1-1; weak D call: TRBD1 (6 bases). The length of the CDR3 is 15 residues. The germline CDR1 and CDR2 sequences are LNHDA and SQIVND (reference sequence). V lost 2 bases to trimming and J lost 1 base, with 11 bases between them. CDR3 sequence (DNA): TGTGCCAGTAGTATATCACAACAGGGGAACACTGAAGCTTTCTTT. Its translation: CASSISQQGNTEAFF.

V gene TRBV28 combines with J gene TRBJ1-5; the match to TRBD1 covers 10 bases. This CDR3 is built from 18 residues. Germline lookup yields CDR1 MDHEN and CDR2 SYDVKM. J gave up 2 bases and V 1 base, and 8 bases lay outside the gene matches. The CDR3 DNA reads TGTGCCAGCAGTTTATTTTCGGACAGGGGGTATCGCAATCAGCCCCAGCATTTT. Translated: CASSLFSDRGYRNQPQHF.

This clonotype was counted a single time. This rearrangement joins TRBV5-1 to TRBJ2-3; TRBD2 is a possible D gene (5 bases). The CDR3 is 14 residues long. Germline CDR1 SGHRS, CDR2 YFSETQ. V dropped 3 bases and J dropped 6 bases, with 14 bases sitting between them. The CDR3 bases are TGCGCCAGCAGCTCGGGAACACGAGTGGATACGCAGTATTTT. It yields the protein CASSSGTRVDTQYF. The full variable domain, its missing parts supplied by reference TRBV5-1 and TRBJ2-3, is KAGVTQTPRYLIKTRGQQVTLSCSPISGHRSVSWYQQTPGQGLQFLFEYFSETQRNKGNFPGRFSGRQFSNSRSEMNVSTLELGDSALYLCASSSGTRVDTQYFGPGTRLTVL.